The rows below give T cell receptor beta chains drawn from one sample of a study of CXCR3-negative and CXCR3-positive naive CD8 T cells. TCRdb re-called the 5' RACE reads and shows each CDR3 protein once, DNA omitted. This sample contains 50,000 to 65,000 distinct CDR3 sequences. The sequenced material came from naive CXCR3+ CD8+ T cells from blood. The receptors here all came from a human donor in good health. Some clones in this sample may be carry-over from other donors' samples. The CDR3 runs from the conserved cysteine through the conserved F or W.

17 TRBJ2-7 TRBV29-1 CSVVGLAGTSPSGEQYF
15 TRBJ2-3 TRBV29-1 CSVEDRGRNTDTQYF
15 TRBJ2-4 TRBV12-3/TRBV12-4 CASSLGTPAKNIQYF
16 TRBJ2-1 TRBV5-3 CARSLAGRVRANEQFF
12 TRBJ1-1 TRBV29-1 CSAGTANTEAFF
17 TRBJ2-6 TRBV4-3 CASSQDVGGTGANVLTF
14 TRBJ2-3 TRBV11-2 CASSHGPSTDTQYF
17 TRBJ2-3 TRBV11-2 CASSLVPGDSRTDTQYF
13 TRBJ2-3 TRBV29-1 CSVPSGLTDTQYF
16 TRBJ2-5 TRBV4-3 CASSLETGTGSETQYF
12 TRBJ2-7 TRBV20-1 CSARGGGYEQYF
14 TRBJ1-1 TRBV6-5 CASSATTQNTEAFF
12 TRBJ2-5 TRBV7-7 CASSLIPGHLNF
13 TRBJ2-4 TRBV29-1 CSGDSEGNNIQYF
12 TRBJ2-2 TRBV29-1 CSVSTLTGELIF
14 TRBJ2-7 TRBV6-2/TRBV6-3 CASSDPGRIYEQYF
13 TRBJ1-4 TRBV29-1 CSVVGQGNEKLFF
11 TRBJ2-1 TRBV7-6 CASSLGAEQFF
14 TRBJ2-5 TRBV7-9 CASSIRDRSETQYF
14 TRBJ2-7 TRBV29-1 CSVEEVDRPYEQYF
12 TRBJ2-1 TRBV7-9 CASSLPFVEQFF
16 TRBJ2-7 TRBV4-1 CASSQVSGEPTYEQYF
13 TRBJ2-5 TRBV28 CASTQDGFETQYF
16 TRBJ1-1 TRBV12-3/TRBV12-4 CASSLAWEGVNTEAFF
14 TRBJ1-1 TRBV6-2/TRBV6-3 CASSEPWENTEAFF
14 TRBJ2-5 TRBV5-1 CASSYGGQQETQYF
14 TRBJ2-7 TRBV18 CASSYEPGPYEQYF
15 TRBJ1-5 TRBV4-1 CASSQGIVGNQPQHF
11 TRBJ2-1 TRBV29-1 CSVLGFNEQFF
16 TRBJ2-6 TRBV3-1 CASSPTSGSGANVLTF
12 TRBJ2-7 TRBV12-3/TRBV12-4 CASSKGHLEQYF
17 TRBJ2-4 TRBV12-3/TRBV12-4 CASSFPPSSTTKNIQYF
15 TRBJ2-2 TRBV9 CASSVAVLGTGELFF
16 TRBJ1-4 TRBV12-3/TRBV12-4 CASSLETGQGREKLFF
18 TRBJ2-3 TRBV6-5 CASSYSGNRGISTDTQYF
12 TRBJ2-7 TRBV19 CASTSGESEQYF
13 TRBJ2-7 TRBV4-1 CASSQRESYEQYF